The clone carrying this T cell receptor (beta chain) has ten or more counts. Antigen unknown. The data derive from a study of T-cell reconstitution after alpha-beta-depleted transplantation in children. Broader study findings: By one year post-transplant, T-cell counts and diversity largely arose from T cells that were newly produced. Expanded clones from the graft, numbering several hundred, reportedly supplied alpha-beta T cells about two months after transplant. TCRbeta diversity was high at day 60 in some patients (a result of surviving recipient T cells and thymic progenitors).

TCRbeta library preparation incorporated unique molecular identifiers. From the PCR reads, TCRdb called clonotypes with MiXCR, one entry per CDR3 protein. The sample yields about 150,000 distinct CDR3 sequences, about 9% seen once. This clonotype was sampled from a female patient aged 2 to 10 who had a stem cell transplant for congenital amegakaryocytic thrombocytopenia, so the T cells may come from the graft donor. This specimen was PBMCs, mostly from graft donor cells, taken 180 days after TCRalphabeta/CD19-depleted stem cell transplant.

The CDR3 DNA is TGCAGCGCCGTGGGACTAGCGGCCTCCGAGCAGTACTTC. It specifies CSAVGLAASEQYF. The rearrangement uses TRBV29-1 and TRBJ2-7; 11 bases agree with TRBD2. With 7 bases clipped from V and 6 bases from J, the junction kept 8 bases outside the gene matches. The CDR3 has 13 amino acids. CDR1 and CDR2 from the germline V gene are SQVTM and ANQGSEA.